The T cell receptor (beta chain) under discussion was sequenced for a study of pediatric ulcerative colitis. Germline loops: CDR1 MNHEY, CDR2 SMNVEV (reference sequence). The CDR3 is 14 residues long. V shed 8 bases, J shed 6 bases, and the junction held 11 bases outside the gene matches. The assay was run at survey level. Produced via immunoSEQ multiplex PCR; TCRdb's table is partial and in-frame only. The data show 30,000 to 35,000 clones, with roughly 81% seen just once and 1.1% held by the top ten. During colonoscopy, one to two rectal pinch biopsies were collected. No immunosuppressive drugs were given to ulcerative colitis patients before diagnostic colonoscopy.

This chain uses TRBV27 with TRBJ1-2; TRBD1 aligns across 8 bases. This clonotype originated in a boy younger than 18 with mild ulcerative colitis. Sequenced material: gut tissue. The chain's CDR3 is CASSRFRGRDGYTF. The CDR3 bases are TGTGCCAGCTCCCGATTCAGGGGGCGGGATGGCTACACCTTC.